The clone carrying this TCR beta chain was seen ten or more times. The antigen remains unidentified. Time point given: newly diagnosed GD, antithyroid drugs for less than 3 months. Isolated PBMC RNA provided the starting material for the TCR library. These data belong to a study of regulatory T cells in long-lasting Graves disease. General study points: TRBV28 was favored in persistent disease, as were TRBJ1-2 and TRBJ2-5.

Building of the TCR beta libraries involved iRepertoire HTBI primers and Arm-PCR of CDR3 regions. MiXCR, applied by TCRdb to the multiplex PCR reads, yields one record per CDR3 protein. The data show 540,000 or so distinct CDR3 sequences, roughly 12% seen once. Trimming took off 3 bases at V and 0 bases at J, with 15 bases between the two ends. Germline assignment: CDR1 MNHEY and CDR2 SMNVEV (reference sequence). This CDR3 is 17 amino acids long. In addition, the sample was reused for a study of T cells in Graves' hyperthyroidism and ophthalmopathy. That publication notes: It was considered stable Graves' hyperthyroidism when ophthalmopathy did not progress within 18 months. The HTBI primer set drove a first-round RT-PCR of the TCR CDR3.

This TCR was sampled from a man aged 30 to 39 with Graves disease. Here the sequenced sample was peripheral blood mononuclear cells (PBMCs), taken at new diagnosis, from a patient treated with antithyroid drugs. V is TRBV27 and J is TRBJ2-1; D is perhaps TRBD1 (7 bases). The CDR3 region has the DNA TGTGCCAGCAGTTTCCGCGGGACAGTTGTCTCCTACAATGAGCAGTTCTTC. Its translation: CASSFRGTVVSYNEQFF.